Listed below are T cell receptor beta chains from one sample, sequenced in a study of CD8 T cells in Susac syndrome. MiXCR was run by TCRdb on the immunoSEQ multiplex PCR reads, yielding one entry per CDR3 protein. The sample consists of about 130,000 distinct CDR3 sequences, about 95% of them appearing once. The sample consisted of CD4+ T cells from PBMCs. These receptors were obtained from a human donor in good health. Each CDR3 is given without its conserved first and last residue. D genes are given only for firm matches.

v_call | d_call | cdr3_length | cdr3_aa
TRBV15 | TRBD1 | 12 | ATSLSTGGYEQY
TRBV29-1 | NA | 10 | SVEGTDYEQY
TRBV12-3/TRBV12-4 | NA | 11 | ASSTLQGTEAF
TRBV28 | NA | 13 | ASRPGTANTGELF
TRBV6-1 | TRBD2 | 15 | ASSKLPGLAGLNEQF
TRBV29-1 | NA | 9 | SVVGGETQY
TRBV2 | NA | 13 | ASSGMRQGNQPQH
TRBV7-9 | TRBD2 | 13 | ASSFGGGPSYEQY
TRBV20-1 | TRBD2 | 11 | SAISGSEETQY
TRBV18 | NA | 12 | ASSPLESSYEQY
TRBV5-6 | TRBD2 | 13 | ASSLAGWNTGELF
TRBV7-9 | NA | 13 | ASSLGEGRNQPQH
TRBV5-1 | TRBD1 | 13 | ASSIVAGGVAEAF
TRBV19 | NA | 12 | ASMNPRGYTEAF
TRBV29-1 | NA | 11 | SGSQGVGNTIY
TRBV7-2 | TRBD2 | 14 | ASSSVAGGPPYEQY
TRBV3-1 | TRBD2 | 13 | ASSLSGKGYNEQF
TRBV5-1 | NA | 11 | ASSLSNSYEQY
TRBV6-5 | NA | 12 | ASSYSRFQETQY